Sequencing of this T cell receptor beta chain was carried out in a study of OX40 agonist ivuxolimab in advanced cancers. Whole-study findings and limits: Some patients without response likewise showed low normalized clonal expansion.

With respect to this clone: The antigen remains undetermined.

Here immunoSEQ multiplex PCR was the method, and the copy in TCRdb shows in-frame clones only, minus some. Among more than 55,000 clones listed, approximately 86% were seen once. The sequence was collected from an adult with an advanced solid tumor such as melanoma, head and neck, liver or kidney cancer. This specimen was CD4+ or CD8+ T cells sorted from blood, taken in a trial of the OX40 agonist ivuxolimab.

This CDR3 is CASRDGQLNEKLFF. CDR3 coding DNA: TGTGCCAGCAGGGACGGACAGCTTAATGAAAAACTGTTTTTT. J is TRBJ1-4 and V is TRBV11-1; a weak D match, TRBD1 (6 bases). The CDR3 loop spans 14 amino acids. V shed 6 bases and J shed 4 bases, with 12 bases lying between them. Germline V gene data show CDR1 as SGHAT and CDR2 as FQDESV (reference sequence).